This TCR beta chain came from a study of shared clonotypes between healthy human individuals. Broader study findings: It was the non-shared clonotypes that had lower generation probabilities than clonotypes shared by all four donors. Although depth was large, rarefaction showed that sequencing of the sorted subsets was incomplete. The authors expected sequencing depth to affect clonotype sharing among donors.

Into CD45RA+ naive and CD45RA-negative memory subsets, the CD4+ cells were split. About this clone: What it binds is not known.

V was pared by 1 base and J by 5 bases, with 8 bases of the junction left unmatched. The CDR3 is 16 residues long. Per germline, CDR1 SEHNR and CDR2 FQNEAQ (reference sequence). TCRdb's table, derived via immunoSEQ multiplex PCR, lists solely in-frame clones and lacks some. The table lists some 1,600,000 clones, 95% to 99% of them singletons. The chain uses TRBV7-9 and TRBJ2-5; 9 bases line up with TRBD1. This receptor was obtained from a man aged 25-40 years in good health. Sample: naive CD4+ T cells sorted from blood. Noted subset: CD45RA+ positively selected. The CDR3 reads CASSLGDRGDMETQYF. In DNA form, the CDR3 reads TGTGCCAGCAGCTTAGGAGACAGGGGGGACATGGAGACCCAGTACTTC. The complete variable domain, with remaining parts taken from reference TRBV7-9 and TRBJ2-5, reads DTGVSQNPRHKITKRGQNVTFRCDPISEHNRLYWYRQTLGQGPEFLTYFQNEAQLEKSRLLSDRFSAERPKGSFSTLEIQRTEQGDSAMYLCASSLGDRGDMETQYFGPGTRLLVL.